Presented here are 28 T cell receptor beta chains from one specimen sequenced in a study of Graves' ophthalmopathy and Graves' hyperthyroidism. The authors amplified TCR beta CDR3 regions from RNA transcripts. HTBI primers were used in a first-round RT-PCR, which preceded a second-round multiplex PCR. TCRdb recomputed calls from the multiplex PCR reads with MiXCR, one row per CDR3 protein. The sample includes over a million distinct CDR3 sequences, 35% to 40% of them seen just once. Sequencing used peripheral blood or thyroid tissue (not recorded which). The source of these receptors is an adult man with Graves' hyperthyroidism.

The chain links TRBV2 to TRBJ1-2, with D possibly matching TRBD1 (5 bases). Germline values: CDR1 SNHLY, CDR2 FYNNEI. CDR3 size: 12 residues. Trimming shortened V by 7 bases and J by 7 bases, and 13 bases separated the two germline ends. The CDR3 DNA reads as TGTGCCAGCATACGGGGGATCGCTGGCTACACCTTC. Encoded protein: CASIRGIAGYTF.

This clonotype was counted a few times. The V gene is TRBV6-2 or TRBV6-3, the J gene TRBJ1-2; D gene unclear. The germline V and J ends were trimmed by 7 bases and 3 bases, with 9 bases remaining between them. The CDR3 runs to 12 residues. The V gene's germline CDR1 is MNHEY and CDR2 SVGEGT. CDR3 DNA: TGTGCCAGCAAGTGGGGTGACTATGGCTACACCTTC. It codes for CASKWGDYGYTF.

This clonotype was observed a single time. At one boundary the junction diverges from the germline segment, which might be a read error. The chain employs TRBV7-2 and TRBJ2-7; D possibly corresponds to TRBD2 (5 bases). This CDR3 has 13 amino acids. Germline V gene sequence: CDR1 SGHTA, CDR2 FQGNSA. The CDR3 nucleotides read TGCGCCAGCAGCCAGTCAAACGGGAACGAGCAGTACTTC. Amino acid sequence: CASSQSNGNEQYF.

The V and J genes are TRBV20-1 and TRBJ1-5; 8 positions agree with TRBD1. Germline CDR1 and CDR2: DFQATT and SNEGSKA (reference sequence). J was trimmed by 6 bases and V by 5 bases; bases with no gene match: 6. This CDR3 spans 13 amino acids. CDR3 DNA sequence: TGCAGTGCTGACAGGGGACAGCGTCAGCCCCAGCATTTT. Translating gives CSADRGQRQPQHF.

This clonotype was recorded many times. The chain carries TRBV14 and TRBJ1-6; 7 positions agree with TRBD1. The V and J ends lost 4 bases and 10 bases, in that order; junction bases with no gene match: 4. From germline, CDR1 is SGHDN and CDR2 FVKESK. This CDR3 has 13 amino acids. In DNA form, the CDR3 reads TGTGCCAGCAGCCCGGCAGGGGGATCACCCCTCCACTTT. Protein: CASSPAGGSPLHF.

The table lists this clonotype with a few counts. The rearrangement links TRBV9 to TRBJ1-3; unclear D gene. Per the germline V gene, CDR1 is SGDLS and CDR2 is YYNGEE. This CDR3 comprises 15 residues. Trimming removed 4 bases at V and 3 bases at J, with 14 bases between. The DNA for the CDR3 is TGTGCCAGCAGCCCTCCCTCCGGATTTGGAAACACCATATATTTT. Its translation is CASSPPSGFGNTIYF.

For this clonotype: Germline is not matched at one junction end, which may reflect a read error. The rearrangement uses TRBV7-9 and TRBJ2-7; the D is unclear. Germline values: CDR1 SEHNR, CDR2 FQNEAQ (reference sequence). The CDR3 totals 13 residues. The DNA for the CDR3 is TGCGCCAGCAGCCAAGATACAAAGACCGAGCAGTACTTC. The encoded protein is CASSQDTKTEQYF.

This clonotype was counted ten times or more. V gene TRBV4-3 combines with J gene TRBJ2-7; D remains ambiguous. Germline loops: CDR1 LGHNA, CDR2 YSLEER. The ends were cut back, 4 bases at V and 4 bases at J, with 11 bases in the middle. CDR3 length: 13 amino acids. CDR3 bases: TGCGCCAGCAGCCCAAAGCTGAGTTACGAGCAGTACTTC. Protein: CASSPKLSYEQYF.

The gene calls are TRBV29-1 and TRBJ2-7, with D perhaps assigned TRBD1 or TRBD2 (5 bases each). Germline values: CDR1 SQVTM, CDR2 ANQGSEA. Trimming cost V 7 bases and J 2 bases, with 12 bases left between them. This CDR3 comprises 12 residues. The CDR3 sequence: CSGEGRTYEQYF. For the CDR3, the DNA is TGCAGCGGTGAGGGACGTACCTACGAGCAGTACTTC.

Concerning this clonotype: A single base separates this from a much larger clone, so it may be a read error. This chain uses TRBV27 with TRBJ2-7; the match to TRBD1 covers 10 bases. This CDR3 spans 14 amino acids. CDR1 is MNHEY and CDR2 is SMNVEV in the germline V gene (reference sequence). After removal of 6 bases from V and 6 bases from J, the junction contained 8 bases not matched to a gene. CDR3 region: CASSPGTGESEQYF. The CDR3 bases are TGTGCCAGCAGCCCCGGGACAGGGGAGTCCGAGCAGTACTTC.

This chain joins TRBV19 and TRBJ1-5, with D unclear. Trimming cost V 11 bases and J 5 bases, with 16 bases left between them. Germline CDR1 and CDR2: LNHDA and SQIVND (reference sequence). The CDR3 has 13 amino acids. The CDR3 spells CAWSVTLDQPQHF. The CDR3 nucleotides read TGTGCCTGGAGTGTAACGTTAGATCAGCCCCAGCATTTT.

This clonotype was seen only a few times. V usage is TRBV12-3 or TRBV12-4 and J usage is TRBJ1-2, with D unresolved. V was cut by 2 bases and J by 4 bases, with 11 bases left in between. The CDR3 extends over 14 amino acids. The CDR3 DNA reads as TGTGCCAGCAGTTTATCGAAAGCGGCCTATGGCTACACCTTC. Translating gives CASSLSKAAYGYTF.

This chain joins TRBV7-9 and TRBJ2-5; TRBD2 is a possible D gene (7 bases). V dropped 5 bases and J dropped 5 bases, with 21 bases sitting between them. Germline V gene sequence: CDR1 SEHNR, CDR2 FQNEAQ (reference sequence). There are 16 residues in the CDR3. CDR3 residues: CASSLRGGAHWETQYF. CDR3 nucleotide sequence: TGTGCCAGCAGCCTCCGAGGGGGGGCGCACTGGGAGACCCAGTACTTC.

This clonotype was seen only once. The chain links TRBV15 to TRBJ2-7; TRBD1 aligns across 9 bases. The CDR3 length is 16 residues. The V gene end was trimmed by 2 bases and the J gene end by 0 bases; junction bases not matched to a gene: 5. CDR1 and CDR2 from the germline V gene are LNHNV and YYDKDF (reference sequence). CDR3 protein: CATSRPGTGSSYEQYF. The CDR3 bases are TGTGCCACCAGCAGACCCGGGACAGGGAGCTCCTACGAGCAGTACTTC.

This clonotype has a handful of counts. The rearrangement links TRBV7-8 to TRBJ1-5; 7 nucleotides line up with TRBD1. Germline loops: CDR1 SGHVS, CDR2 FQNEAQ. The CDR3 has 14 amino acids. V lost 5 bases and J lost 9; bases outside the gene matches: 10. The DNA of the CDR3 is TGTGCCAGCAGCCCAGGGGGGACCCAGGGGCCCCAGCATTTT. It translates to CASSPGGTQGPQHF.

This clonotype was seen a few times. The chain carries TRBV7-2 and TRBJ2-2; a weak D match, TRBD1 (5 bases). There are 14 residues in the CDR3. CDR1 and CDR2 (germline): SGHTA, FQGNSA. V was pared by 4 bases and J by 5 bases, with 11 bases between. The CDR3 nucleotides read TGTGCCAGCAGCTACCTACAGGAAACCGGGGAGCTGTTTTTT. It yields the protein CASSYLQETGELFF.

V and J are TRBV19 and TRBJ1-5; D is perhaps TRBD1 (5 bases). The CDR3 has 15 residues. CDR1 is LNHDA, CDR2 SQIVND, per germline (reference sequence). V was pared by 1 base and J by 7 bases, with 14 bases between. The chain's CDR3 is CASSIGQRGRQPQHF. CDR3 in DNA: TGTGCCAGTAGTATAGGACAGAGGGGACGGCAGCCCCAGCATTTT.

The genes are TRBV7-3 and TRBJ2-7; 9 bases are shared with TRBD2. The V gene end was trimmed by 5 bases and the J gene end by 7 bases; junction bases not matched to a gene: 12. CDR1 SGHTA and CDR2 FQGTGA come from the germline V gene. The CDR3 contains 15 residues. The CDR3 sequence: CASSVGGGALVEQYF. For the CDR3, the DNA is TGTGCCAGCAGCGTAGGCGGGGGGGCCCTGGTGGAGCAGTACTTC.

This clonotype was counted ten times or more. This chain connects TRBV10-3 to TRBJ1-1; D not certain. With 7 bases removed from V and 2 bases from J, the gap between germline ends came to 11 bases. The CDR3 contains 13 residues. CDR1 and CDR2 from the germline V gene are ENHRY and SYGVKD. The CDR3 sequence is CAITSRVNTEAFF. CDR3 bases: TGTGCCATCACCTCAAGGGTTAACACTGAAGCTTTCTTT.

Many counts were recorded for this clonotype. The rearrangement links TRBV7-6 to TRBJ2-5; 15 positions match TRBD2. Germline-derived CDR1 and CDR2 are SGHVS and FNYEAQ. Unmatched junction bases numbered 15, after V lost 8 bases and J lost 5 bases. The CDR3 has 18 residues. This chain's CDR3 is CASSPGLAGGGMRETQYF. The CDR3 region has the DNA TGTGCCAGCTCACCCGGACTAGCGGGGGGGGGAATGAGGGAGACCCAGTACTTC.

This clonotype was counted at least ten times. The chain combines TRBV10-3 with TRBJ2-7; TRBD1 aligns across 7 bases. Losses at the gene ends were 6 bases for V and 6 bases for J; bases not matched to a gene: 5. The CDR3 runs 12 residues. CDR1 ENHRY and CDR2 SYGVKD come from the germline V gene. CDR3: CAISEQGPEQYF. The CDR3, as DNA: TGTGCCATCAGCGAACAGGGGCCCGAGCAGTACTTC.

The chain couples TRBV7-2 to TRBJ2-7; 7 bases align to TRBD2. Germline-derived CDR1 and CDR2 are SGHTA and FQGNSA. This CDR3 comprises 17 residues. V shed 0 bases, J shed 7 bases, and the junction held 15 bases outside the gene matches. CDR3 residues: CASSLAPGGGALWEQYF. For the CDR3, the DNA is TGTGCCAGCAGCTTAGCGCCGGGGGGTGGGGCTTTGTGGGAGCAGTACTTC.

V is TRBV7-9 and J is TRBJ2-7; D is unresolved. The CDR3 totals 17 residues. V was cut by 1 base and J by 4 bases, with 20 bases left in between. Germline CDR1 and CDR2: SEHNR and FQNEAQ (reference sequence). The CDR3 DNA follows: TGTGCCAGCAGCTTAGGTCCGATTTCCCAAACGAATTACGAGCAGTACTTC. It encodes CASSLGPISQTNYEQYF. Based on the CDR3 plus reference TRBV7-9 and TRBJ2-7, the full variable domain is DTGVSQNPRHKITKRGQNVTFRCDPISEHNRLYWYRQTLGQGPEFLTYFQNEAQLEKSRLLSDRFSAERPKGSFSTLEIQRTEQGDSAMYLCASSLGPISQTNYEQYFGPGTRLTVT.

This clonotype was found many times. V usage is TRBV11-2 and J usage is TRBJ1-2, with 7 bases aligning to TRBD1. V lost 1 base, J lost 1 base, and 3 bases stayed unmatched. CDR3 size: 15 residues. From germline, CDR1 is SGHAT and CDR2 FQNNGV. The CDR3 region has the DNA TGTGCCAGCAGCTTAGGACAGGGCGTTAACTATGGCTACACCTTC. Encoded protein: CASSLGQGVNYGYTF.

This clonotype showed up many times. The J gene is TRBJ2-7, the V gene TRBV7-2; a weak D match, TRBD2 (5 bases). Germline values: CDR1 SGHTA, CDR2 FQGNSA. Trimming took off 5 bases at V and 12 bases at J, with 14 bases between the two ends. There are 11 residues in the CDR3. CDR3 sequence (DNA): TGTGCCAGCAGCCTTGGTGCGGGTTCGTACTTC. It encodes CASSLGAGSYF.

The rearrangement links TRBV25-1 to TRBJ1-4; 7 positions match TRBD1. The CDR3 has 14 residues. V dropped 3 bases and J dropped 5; count of bases not matched to a gene: 3. Germline values: CDR1 MGHDK, CDR2 SYGVNS. CDR3 region: CASSDPGGNEKLFF. CDR3 in DNA: TGTGCCAGCAGTGACCCAGGGGGAAATGAAAAACTGTTTTTT.

The sample holds a few counts of this clonotype. Given a much more abundant clone one base away, this may be a read error. V gene TRBV10-2 combines with J gene TRBJ2-7; D may be TRBD1 or TRBD2 (5 bases each). The CDR3 has 11 amino acids. Germline-derived CDR1 and CDR2 are WSHSY and SAAADI. The V end lost 10 bases, the J end lost 1 base, and 8 bases lay between the germline ends. The CDR3 region has the DNA TGCGCCACCGAGGGGTCCTACGAGCAGTACTTC. Amino acids: CATEGSYEQYF.

The chain links TRBV24-1 to TRBJ2-5, with D tentatively TRBD2 (7 bases). This CDR3 has 15 amino acids. The V and J ends lost 4 bases and 4 bases respectively, with 15 bases between them. Germline V gene sequence: CDR1 KGHDR, CDR2 SFDVKD. CDR3 region: CATSEWGGGSETQYF. The CDR3 DNA reads as TGTGCCACCAGTGAATGGGGGGGGGGCTCAGAGACCCAGTACTTC.